Presented here are 21 T cell receptor beta chains from one specimen sequenced in a study of tissue T cells after allogeneic stem cell transplantation. Data came from immunoSEQ multiplex PCR; TCRdb stores just in-frame clones and leaves some out. The sample includes approximately 45,000 clones, about 73% seen only once; the top ten take roughly 0.55%. Sequenced: sorted cells pooled from one or two spleens. All receptors come from a pool of C57BL/6 mice in good health.

Turning to this clone: Genes and germline are mouse. The read gets to within 1 residue of the CDR3 end, and the germline J gene fills in the rest. V and J are TRBV12-1 and TRBJ2-2, with a tentative D call TRBD2 (7 bases). V was clipped by 6 bases and J by 2 bases, with 15 bases between them. CDR1 is SGHSN and CDR2 is HYEKVE in the germline V gene. The CDR3 consists of 15 residues. The CDR3 loop reads CASHGGRGNTGQLYF. CDR3 bases read: TGTGCCAGCCATGGGGGGCGCGGGAACACCGGGCAGCTCTAC.

Only a few counts were recorded for this clone. Germline and genes: mouse. The read gets to within 1 residue of the CDR3 end, and the germline J gene fills in the rest. This chain links TRBV17 with TRBJ2-7, with D possibly being TRBD1 or TRBD2 (6 bases each). From germline, CDR1 is MNHDT and CDR2 YYDKIL. There are 13 residues in the CDR3. V lost 3 bases to trimming and J lost 5 bases, with 11 bases between them. CDR3 amino acids: CASSSRGRDEQYF. The part of the CDR3 DNA that was read is TGTGCTAGCAGTAGCCGGGGGCGCGATGAACAGTAC.

This clone was counted between two and nine times. The genes are named according to mouse. The CDR3 goes on 1 residue after the read ends, and that part is filled in from the germline J gene. This sequence joins TRBV16 and TRBJ1-5, with D maybe TRBD1 (5 bases). Per germline, CDR1 SGHSA and CDR2 FRNQAP. The CDR3 sequence is 14 residues long. With 2 bases removed from V and 3 bases from J, the gap between germline ends came to 8 bases. The CDR3 reads CASSLQGSNQAPLF. CDR3 bases read: TGTGCAAGCAGCTTACAGGGTTCCAACCAGGCTCCGCTT.

Turning to this clone: Gene names are the mouse ones. The observed sequence ends 1 residue before the CDR3 terminus, with the missing tail filled in from the germline J gene. V gene TRBV1 combines with J gene TRBJ1-4; weak D call: TRBD1 (5 bases). Trimming stripped 3 bases from V and 2 bases from J, with 13 bases between. CDR1 NSQYPW and CDR2 LRSPGD come from the germline V gene (reference sequence). This CDR3 contains 16 residues. CDR3 DNA, as far as it was read: TGCACCTGCAGTGCTAAGCTGGGACGGTCCAACGAAAGATTATTT. Translating it yields CTCSAKLGRSNERLF. The entire CDR3 protein is CTCSAKLGRSNERLFF. Together with reference TRBV1 and TRBJ1-4, the CDR3 gives the full variable domain: VTLLEQNPRWRLVPRGQAVNLRCILKNSQYPWMSWYQQDLQKQLQWLFTLRSPGDKEVKSLPGADYLATRVTDTELRLQVANMSQGRTLYCTCSAKLGRSNERLFFGHGTKLSVL.

As to this clone: Mouse names are used for the genes. The read gets to within 1 residue of the CDR3 end, and the germline J gene fills in the rest. The chain joins TRBV13-2 to TRBJ1-4; the D gene is possibly TRBD1 (6 bases). V dropped 2 bases and J dropped 3 bases, with 8 bases sitting between them. The germline V gene has CDR1 NNHNN and CDR2 SYGAGS (reference sequence). CDR3 length: 14 residues. The CDR3 loop reads CASGEQGPNERLFF. CDR3 DNA, as far as it was read: TGTGCCAGCGGTGAACAGGGCCCCAACGAAAGATTATTT.

For this clone: Any gene name here is a mouse gene name. The sequence runs out 1 residue before the end of the CDR3; the remainder is reconstructed from the germline J gene. The rearrangement links TRBV15 to TRBJ2-7; D is perhaps TRBD2 (7 bases). Trimming removed 3 bases from V and 3 bases from J, with 9 bases in between. Germline V gives CDR1 SGHND, CDR2 FRSKSL. The CDR3 has 13 residues. CDR3 DNA, as far as it was read: TGTGCCAGCAGTTTTGGGGGGCTCTATGAACAGTAC. This sequence encodes CASSFGGLYEQY. The entire CDR3 protein reads CASSFGGLYEQYF.

A note on this clone: The germline and genes are mouse ones. The read finishes 1 residue shy of the CDR3 end, and the germline J gene is used to complete it. The sample has other DNA sequences that encode this CDR3 too. The chain carries TRBV5 and TRBJ1-4; D is perhaps TRBD1 (6 bases). V dropped 0 bases and J dropped 4 bases, with 9 bases sitting between them. Germline assignment: CDR1 LGHNA and CDR2 YNLKQL (reference sequence). This CDR3 spans 15 amino acids. CDR3 sequence reads: CASSQEGGGNERLFF. The covered CDR3 bases are TGTGCCAGCAGCCAAGAGGGAGGGGGCAACGAAAGATTATTT.

As for this clone: Mouse germline and gene names are used. Read sequence stops 1 residue before the CDR3 end, and the germline J gene provides the missing end. The rearrangement uses TRBV29 and TRBJ2-4; D may be TRBD1 or TRBD2 (5 bases each). Trimming removed 2 bases from V and 0 bases from J, with 6 bases in between. Germline loops: CDR1 MSHET, CDR2 SYDVDS. CDR3 length: 14 residues. The CDR3 protein is CASSLGGSQNTLYF. CDR3 DNA (partial): TGTGCTAGCAGTTTAGGGGGTAGTCAAAACACCTTGTAC.

This clone has a handful of counts. Each gene name is a mouse one. The CDR3 bases that were read are TGTGCAAGCAGCTTAGGGGATTCTGGAAATACGCTCTAT. Translated, it gives CASSLGDSGNTLY. The CDR3 in full is CASSLGDSGNTLYF. The chain links TRBV16 to TRBJ1-3, with D hard to call. Read sequence stops 1 residue before the CDR3 end, and the germline J gene provides the missing end. V lost 1 base and J 0 bases, leaving 4 bases between the germline ends. CDR3 length equals 14 residues. CDR1 and CDR2 (germline): SGHSA, FRNQAP. The whole variable domain, filled in from reference TRBV16 and TRBJ1-3, reads NAGVIQTPRHKVTGKGQEATLWCEPISGHSAVFWYRQTIVQGLEFLTYFRNQAPIDDSGMPKERFSAQMPNQSHSTLKIQSTQPQDSAVYLCASSLGDSGNTLYFGEGSRLIVV.

Comment on this clone: Gene names and germline match the mouse. The read falls 1 residue short of the CDR3 end, and the missing part is taken from the germline J gene. This sequence joins TRBV5 and TRBJ2-5; D is possibly TRBD1 (5 bases). The CDR3 consists of 14 residues. Germline V CDR1 and CDR2: LGHNA, YNLKQL (reference sequence). Deletions cut 0 bases from V and 6 bases from J, with 10 bases between. The sequenced part of the CDR3 DNA is TGTGCCAGCAGCCAAGATAGAGGGGAGGACACCCAGTAC. Amino acid sequence: CASSQDRGEDTQY. The complete CDR3 reads CASSQDRGEDTQYF.

This clone was seen more than once but under ten times. Gene and germline names: mouse. Coverage ceases 1 residue before the CDR3 finishes, and the germline J gene fills in the end. This sequence joins TRBV19 and TRBJ1-3, with D uncertain. Germline loops: CDR1 FNHDT, CDR2 SITEND (reference sequence). Trimming cost V 5 bases and J 0 bases, with 9 bases left between them. This CDR3 has 14 amino acids. The CDR3 protein is CASRTHNSGNTLYF. Incomplete CDR3 DNA: TGTGCCAGCAGGACACATAATTCTGGAAATACGCTCTAT.

As concerns this clone: Germline and genes here are mouse. The read comes to an end 1 residue before the CDR3 does, leaving the germline J gene to fill in the end. The rearrangement joins TRBV31 to TRBJ1-1; the D gene is possibly TRBD1 (6 bases). Germline V CDR1 and CDR2: GKSSPN, SITVG. CDR3 length equals 12 residues. V was cut by 2 bases and J by 3 bases, with 7 bases left in between. CDR3: CAWSGQYTEVFF. The DNA read from the CDR3 is TGTGCCTGGAGTGGACAGTACACAGAAGTCTTC.

Turning to this clone: Mouse germline and gene names are used. From the germline J gene comes the end of the CDR3, since the read stops 1 residue before it. The chain links TRBV13-2 to TRBJ2-5, with 7 bases lining up with TRBD2. With V trimmed by 4 bases and J by 0 bases, 5 bases remained unmatched. This CDR3 spans 15 amino acids. Germline values: CDR1 NNHNN, CDR2 SYGAGS (reference sequence). CDR3 residues: CASGLGVGNQDTQYF. The DNA read from the CDR3 is TGTGCCAGCGGTCTGGGGGTGGGGAACCAAGACACCCAGTAC.

Comments on this clone: Gene names and germline match the mouse. With the read ending 1 residue before the CDR3 end, the germline J gene is used to fill in that end. The rearrangement links TRBV13-2 to TRBJ2-5, with D tentatively TRBD2 (6 bases). CDR3 length equals 17 residues. The germline V and J ends were trimmed by 0 bases and 0 bases, with 14 bases remaining between them. Germline loops: CDR1 NNHNN, CDR2 SYGAGS (reference sequence). CDR3 sequence reads: CASGDAGLGFNQDTQYF. CDR3 DNA, as far as it was read: TGTGCCAGCGGTGATGCAGGGCTGGGGTTTAACCAAGACACCCAGTAC.

About this clone itself: Genes and germline come from the mouse. The CDR3 end is not reached by the read, which stops 1 residue before it; the germline J gene fills it in. The chain recombines TRBV26 with TRBJ1-4; D possibly corresponds to TRBD1 (6 bases). Germline assignment: CDR1 KGHPV and CDR2 FQNQEV (reference sequence). V lost 8 bases, J lost 4 bases, and 14 bases lay in between. The CDR3 extends over 14 amino acids. CDR3 bases read: TGTGCCAGCGGAGGGACAAAATACAACGAAAGATTATTT. Translated: CASGGTKYNERLF. The CDR3 in its entirety is CASGGTKYNERLFF. Together with reference TRBV26 and TRBJ1-4, the CDR3 gives the full variable domain: NSKVIQTPRYLVKGQGQKAKMRCIPEKGHPVVFWYQQNKNNEFKFLINFQNQEVLQQIDMTEKRFSAECPSNSPCSLEIQSSEAGDSALYLCASGGTKYNERLFFGHGTKLSVL.

As to this clone: Mouse names are used for the genes. The CDR3 end falls 1 residue outside the read, so it is completed with the germline J gene. The sample carries other DNA sequences with the same CDR3. This chain uses TRBV4 with TRBJ2-7; D is unclear. The ends were cut back, 6 bases at V and 0 bases at J, with 6 bases in the middle. The CDR3 length is 12 residues. Germline assignment: CDR1 LGHDT and CDR2 YNNKQL (reference sequence). CDR3 protein: CASSHSSYEQYF. CDR3 DNA, as far as it was read: TGTGCCAGCAGTCATAGCTCCTATGAACAGTAC.

With respect to this clone: Germline and genes here are mouse. The read terminates 1 residue before the CDR3 end, so the remaining end is supplied by the germline J gene. The chain uses TRBV14 and TRBJ2-4; D possibly uses TRBD1 or TRBD2 (6 bases each). Germline V gives CDR1 SGHDT, CDR2 FRDEAV. The CDR3 length is 16 residues. V gave up 1 base and J gave up 2 bases, with 14 bases separating them. The CDR3 loop is CASSFRGRWDQNTLYF. Incomplete CDR3 DNA: TGTGCCAGCAGTTTCCGGGGGCGGTGGGATCAAAACACCTTGTAC.

To note about this clone: The gene names given are mouse names. The CDR3 is cut off 1 residue early in the read; its end comes from the germline J gene. The genes are TRBV2 and TRBJ2-1; the match to TRBD2 covers 14 bases. CDR1 and CDR2 from the germline V gene are LGHNA and YSYQKL. V gave up 0 bases and J gave up 7 bases; unmatched junction bases: 5. This CDR3 has 17 residues. CDR3 bases read: TGTGCCAGCAGCCAAGACGGGACTGGGGGGGCTGGAGCTGAGCAGTTC. Translation gives CASSQDGTGGAGAEQF. The CDR3 as a whole reads CASSQDGTGGAGAEQFF.

To note about this clone: The listed genes are named as in mouse. The sequence runs out 1 residue before the end of the CDR3; the remainder is reconstructed from the germline J gene. This sequence joins TRBV13-3 and TRBJ2-2, with D uncertain. Germline CDR1 NNHDY, CDR2 SYVADS. The CDR3 runs to 13 residues. Trimming stripped 0 bases from V and 2 bases from J, with 2 bases between. The covered CDR3 bases are TGTGCCAGCAGTGATGAGAACACCGGGCAGCTCTAC. It translates to CASSDENTGQLY. The whole CDR3 region reads CASSDENTGQLYF.

Details on this clone: Mouse gene names and germline throughout. The read ends 1 residue before the CDR3 terminus; that terminus is restored from the germline J gene. The V call is TRBV15, the J call TRBJ2-1; TRBD2 agrees at 11 bases. The CDR3 runs 14 residues. The V and J ends lost 6 bases and 5 bases, in that order; junction bases with no gene match: 3. Looked up from germline, CDR1 is SGHND and CDR2 is FRSKSL. Partial CDR3 DNA: TGTGCCAGCAGGGGGGACTGGGGGCATGCTGAGCAGTTC. Protein sequence: CASRGDWGHAEQF. The CDR3 in full is CASRGDWGHAEQFF.

This clone was observed a single time. Gene names denote mouse genes. Read data end 1 residue before the CDR3 end; the end is taken from the germline J gene. The chain couples TRBV13-3 to TRBJ1-1; a possible D gene is TRBD1 (5 bases). Germline loops: CDR1 NNHDY, CDR2 SYVADS. The CDR3 covers 12 residues. V lost 5 bases, J lost 3 bases, and 8 bases lay in between. Partial CDR3 DNA: TGTGCCAGCAGAACAGGAGACACAGAAGTCTTC. This translates into CASRTGDTEVF. The entire CDR3 protein reads CASRTGDTEVFF.